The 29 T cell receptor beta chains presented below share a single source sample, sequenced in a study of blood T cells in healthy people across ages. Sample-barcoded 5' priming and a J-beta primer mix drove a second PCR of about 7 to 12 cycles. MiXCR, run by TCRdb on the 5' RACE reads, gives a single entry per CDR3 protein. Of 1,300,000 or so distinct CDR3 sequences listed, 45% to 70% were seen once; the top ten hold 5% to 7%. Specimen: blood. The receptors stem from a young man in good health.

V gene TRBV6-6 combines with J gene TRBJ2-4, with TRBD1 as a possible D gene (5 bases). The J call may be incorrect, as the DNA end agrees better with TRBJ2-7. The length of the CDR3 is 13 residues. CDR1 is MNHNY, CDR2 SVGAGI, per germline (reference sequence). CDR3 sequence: CASNRQNTYEQYF. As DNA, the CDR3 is TGTGCCAGCAATAGACAGAATACCTACGAGCAGTACTTC.

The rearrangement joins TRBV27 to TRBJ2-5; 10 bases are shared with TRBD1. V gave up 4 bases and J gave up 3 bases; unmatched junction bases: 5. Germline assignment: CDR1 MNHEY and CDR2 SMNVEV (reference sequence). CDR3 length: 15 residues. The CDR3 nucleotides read TGTGCCAGCAGTTCTTTTGGGACAGGGGAAGAGACCCAGTACTTC. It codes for CASSSFGTGEETQYF.

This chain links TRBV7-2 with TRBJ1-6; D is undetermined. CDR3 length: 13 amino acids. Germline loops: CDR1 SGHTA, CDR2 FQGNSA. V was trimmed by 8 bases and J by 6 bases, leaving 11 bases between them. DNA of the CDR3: TGTGCCAGCGTCGGTGACCTTAATTCACCCCTCCACTTT. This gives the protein CASVGDLNSPLHF.

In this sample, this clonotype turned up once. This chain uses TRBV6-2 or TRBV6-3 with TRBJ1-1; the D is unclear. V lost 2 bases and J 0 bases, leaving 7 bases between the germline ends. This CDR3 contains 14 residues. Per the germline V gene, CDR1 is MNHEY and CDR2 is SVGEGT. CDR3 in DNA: TGTGCCAGCAGTTACGGGAACATGAACACTGAAGCTTTCTTT. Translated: CASSYGNMNTEAFF.

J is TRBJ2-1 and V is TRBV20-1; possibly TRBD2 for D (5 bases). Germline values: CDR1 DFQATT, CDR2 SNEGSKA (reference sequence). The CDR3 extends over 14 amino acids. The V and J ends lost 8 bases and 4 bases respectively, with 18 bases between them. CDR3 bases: TGCAGTACCTTCTGGGGAGATACTTACAATGAGCAGTTCTTC. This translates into CSTFWGDTYNEQFF.

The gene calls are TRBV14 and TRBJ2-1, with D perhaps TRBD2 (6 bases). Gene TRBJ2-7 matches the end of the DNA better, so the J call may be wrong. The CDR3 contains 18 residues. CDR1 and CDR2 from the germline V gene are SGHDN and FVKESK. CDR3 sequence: CASSQDIGGTVRYNEQYF. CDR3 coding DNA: TGTGCCAGCAGCCAAGATATTGGGGGGACGGTGAGGTACAATGAGCAGTACTTC.

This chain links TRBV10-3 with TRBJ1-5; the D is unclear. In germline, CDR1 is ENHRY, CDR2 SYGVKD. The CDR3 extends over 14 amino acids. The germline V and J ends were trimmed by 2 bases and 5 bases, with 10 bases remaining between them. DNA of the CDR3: TGTGCCATCAGTGAGGGTCCAGGCTATCAGCCCCAGCATTTT. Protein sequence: CAISEGPGYQPQHF.

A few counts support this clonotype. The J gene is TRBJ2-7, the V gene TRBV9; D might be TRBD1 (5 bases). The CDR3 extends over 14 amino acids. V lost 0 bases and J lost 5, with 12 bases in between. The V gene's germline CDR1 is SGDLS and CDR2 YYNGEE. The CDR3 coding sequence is TGTGCCAGCAGCGTAGTACCCTCAGGGAACGAGCAGTACTTC. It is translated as CASSVVPSGNEQYF. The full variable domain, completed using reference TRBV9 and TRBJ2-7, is DSGVTQTPKHLITATGQRVTLRCSPRSGDLSVYWYQQSLDQGLQFLIQYYNGEERAKGNILERFSAQQFPDLHSELNLSSLELGDSALYFCASSVVPSGNEQYFGPGTRLTVT.

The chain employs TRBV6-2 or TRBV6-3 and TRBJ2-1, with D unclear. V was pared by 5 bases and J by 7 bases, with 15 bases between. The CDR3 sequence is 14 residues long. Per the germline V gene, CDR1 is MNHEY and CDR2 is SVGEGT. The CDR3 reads CASSPTAASNEQFF. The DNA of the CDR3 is TGTGCCAGCAGTCCCACGGCCGCCTCAAATGAGCAGTTCTTC.

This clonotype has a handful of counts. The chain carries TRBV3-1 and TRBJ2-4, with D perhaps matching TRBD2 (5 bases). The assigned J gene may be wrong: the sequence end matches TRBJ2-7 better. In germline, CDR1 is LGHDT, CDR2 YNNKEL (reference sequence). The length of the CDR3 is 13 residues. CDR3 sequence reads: CASSPQSGYEQYF. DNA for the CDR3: TGTGCCAGCAGCCCTCAAAGCGGTTACGAGCAGTACTTC.

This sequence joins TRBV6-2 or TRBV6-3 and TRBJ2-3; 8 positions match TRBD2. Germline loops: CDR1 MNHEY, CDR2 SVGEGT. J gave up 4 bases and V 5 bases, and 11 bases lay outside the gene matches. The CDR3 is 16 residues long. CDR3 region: CASSASAGGRSDTQYF. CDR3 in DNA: TGTGCCAGCAGTGCGAGTGCGGGGGGACGATCAGATACGCAGTATTTT.

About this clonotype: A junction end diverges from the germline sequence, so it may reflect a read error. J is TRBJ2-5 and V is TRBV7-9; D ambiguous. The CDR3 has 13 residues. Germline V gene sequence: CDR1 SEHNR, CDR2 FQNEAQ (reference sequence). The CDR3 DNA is TGTGCCAGCAACTTAGAGTATGGGGAGACCCAGTACTTC. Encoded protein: CASNLEYGETQYF.

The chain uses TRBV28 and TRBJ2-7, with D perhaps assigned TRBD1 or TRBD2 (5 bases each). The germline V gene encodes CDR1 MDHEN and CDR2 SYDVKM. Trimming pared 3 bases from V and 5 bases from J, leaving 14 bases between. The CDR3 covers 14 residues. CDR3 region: CASSFGGGGDEQYF. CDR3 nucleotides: TGTGCCAGCAGTTTTGGGGGTGGTGGTGACGAGCAGTACTTC.

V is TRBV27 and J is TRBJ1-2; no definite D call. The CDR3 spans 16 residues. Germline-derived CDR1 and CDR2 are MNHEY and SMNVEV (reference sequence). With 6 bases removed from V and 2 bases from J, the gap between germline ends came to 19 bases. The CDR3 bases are TGTGCCAGCAGCCCTTGGGCAGGACGTTTCAACTATGGCTACACCTTC. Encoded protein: CASSPWAGRFNYGYTF.

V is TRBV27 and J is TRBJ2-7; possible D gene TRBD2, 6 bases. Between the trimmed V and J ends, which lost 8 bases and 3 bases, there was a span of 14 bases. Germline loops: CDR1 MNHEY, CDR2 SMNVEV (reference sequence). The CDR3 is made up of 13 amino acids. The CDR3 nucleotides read TGTGCCAGCGATCGTGGGGGGTTCTACGAGCAGTACTTC. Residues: CASDRGGFYEQYF.

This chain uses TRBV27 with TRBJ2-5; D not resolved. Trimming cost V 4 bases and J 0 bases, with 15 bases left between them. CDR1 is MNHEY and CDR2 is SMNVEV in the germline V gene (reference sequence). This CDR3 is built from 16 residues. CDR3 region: CASSSPHLGHQETQYF. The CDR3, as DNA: TGTGCCAGCAGTTCCCCCCACCTAGGGCACCAAGAGACCCAGTACTTC.

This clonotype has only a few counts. The CDR3 loop is CASSMVADNEQFF. CDR3 bases: TGTGCCAGCAGTATGGTGGCCGACAATGAGCAGTTCTTC. The chain employs TRBV6-2 or TRBV6-3 and TRBJ2-1; D ambiguous. V was pared by 5 bases and J by 5 bases, with 10 bases between. The CDR3 runs to 13 residues. Germline V gene sequence: CDR1 MNHEY, CDR2 SVGEGT.

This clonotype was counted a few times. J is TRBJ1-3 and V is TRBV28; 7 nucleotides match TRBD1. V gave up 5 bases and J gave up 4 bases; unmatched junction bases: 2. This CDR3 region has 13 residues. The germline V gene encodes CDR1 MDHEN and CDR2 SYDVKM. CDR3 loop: CASSVGQGNTIYF. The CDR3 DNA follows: TGTGCCAGCAGTGTGGGACAGGGAAACACCATATATTTT.

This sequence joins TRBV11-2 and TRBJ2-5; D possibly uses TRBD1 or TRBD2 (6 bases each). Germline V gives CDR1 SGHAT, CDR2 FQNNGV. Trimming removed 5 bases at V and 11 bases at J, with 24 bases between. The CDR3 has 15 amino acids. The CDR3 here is CASSQGGGPLNEQYF. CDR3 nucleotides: TGTGCCAGCAGCCAAGGAGGGGGGCCCTTAAATGAGCAGTACTTC.

CDR3 in amino acids: CASSQDLKQGINNEQFF. CDR3 DNA sequence: TGTGCCAGCAGCCAAGATCTTAAACAGGGAATCAACAATGAGCAGTTCTTC. The rearrangement uses TRBV3-1 and TRBJ2-1, with D possibly matching TRBD1 (6 bases). The CDR3 loop spans 17 amino acids. Trimming shortened V by 0 bases and J by 5 bases, and 17 bases separated the two germline ends. Germline CDR1 LGHDT, CDR2 YNNKEL (reference sequence).

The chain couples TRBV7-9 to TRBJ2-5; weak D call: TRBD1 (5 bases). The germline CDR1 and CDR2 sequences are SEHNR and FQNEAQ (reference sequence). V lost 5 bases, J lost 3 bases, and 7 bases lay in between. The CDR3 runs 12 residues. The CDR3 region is CASSGQKETQYF. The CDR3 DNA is TGTGCCAGCAGCGGACAAAAAGAGACCCAGTACTTC.

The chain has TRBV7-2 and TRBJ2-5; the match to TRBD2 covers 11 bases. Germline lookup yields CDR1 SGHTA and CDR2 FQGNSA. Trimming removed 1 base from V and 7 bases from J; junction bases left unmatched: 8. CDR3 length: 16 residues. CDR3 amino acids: CASSLDSGRAMGTQYF. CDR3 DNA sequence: TGTGCCAGCAGCTTAGATAGCGGGAGGGCCATGGGGACCCAGTACTTC.

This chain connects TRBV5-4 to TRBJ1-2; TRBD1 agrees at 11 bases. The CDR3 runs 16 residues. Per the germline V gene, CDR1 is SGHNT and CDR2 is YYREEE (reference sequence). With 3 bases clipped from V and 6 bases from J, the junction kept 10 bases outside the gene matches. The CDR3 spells CASSSGQGALIHGYTF. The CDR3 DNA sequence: TGTGCCAGCAGCTCCGGACAGGGGGCGCTGATTCATGGCTACACCTTC.

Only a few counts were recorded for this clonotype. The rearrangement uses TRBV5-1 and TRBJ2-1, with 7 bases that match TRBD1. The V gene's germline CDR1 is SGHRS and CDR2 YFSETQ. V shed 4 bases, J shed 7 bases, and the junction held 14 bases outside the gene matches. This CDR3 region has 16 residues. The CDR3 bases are TGCGCCAGCAGCATATCACAGGGGACACTATCGAATGAGCAGTTCTTC. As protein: CASSISQGTLSNEQFF.

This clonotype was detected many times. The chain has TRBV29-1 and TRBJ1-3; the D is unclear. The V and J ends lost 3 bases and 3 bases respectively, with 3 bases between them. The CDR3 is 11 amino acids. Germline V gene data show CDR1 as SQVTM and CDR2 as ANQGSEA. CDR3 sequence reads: CSVDSGNTIYF. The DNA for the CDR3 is TGCAGCGTTGACAGTGGAAACACCATATATTTT.

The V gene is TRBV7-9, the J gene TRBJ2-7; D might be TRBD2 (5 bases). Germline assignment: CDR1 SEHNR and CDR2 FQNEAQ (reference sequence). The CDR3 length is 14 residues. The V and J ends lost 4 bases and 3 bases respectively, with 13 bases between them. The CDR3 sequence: CASSSFGSGYEQYF. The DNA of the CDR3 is TGTGCCAGCAGCTCTTTTGGGAGTGGCTACGAGCAGTACTTC.

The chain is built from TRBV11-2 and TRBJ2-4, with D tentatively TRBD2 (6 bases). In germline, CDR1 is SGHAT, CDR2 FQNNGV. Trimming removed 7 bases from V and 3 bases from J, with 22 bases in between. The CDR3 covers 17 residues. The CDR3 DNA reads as TGTGCCAGCACCATCTCGGGCGGGATAAACTACAAAAACATTCAGTACTTC. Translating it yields CASTISGGINYKNIQYF.

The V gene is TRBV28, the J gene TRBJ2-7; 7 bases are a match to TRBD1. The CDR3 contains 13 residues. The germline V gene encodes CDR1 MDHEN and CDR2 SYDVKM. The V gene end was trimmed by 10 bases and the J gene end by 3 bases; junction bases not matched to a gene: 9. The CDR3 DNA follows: TGTGCCAACAGGGGAGCCCCTAGCTACGAGCAGTACTTC. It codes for CANRGAPSYEQYF.

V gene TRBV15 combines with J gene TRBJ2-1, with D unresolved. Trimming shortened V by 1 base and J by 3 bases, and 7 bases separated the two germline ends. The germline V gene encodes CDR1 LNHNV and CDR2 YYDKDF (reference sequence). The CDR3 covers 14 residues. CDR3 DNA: TGTGCCACCAGCAGAGCTGGCGGCTACAATGAGCAGTTCTTC. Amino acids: CATSRAGGYNEQFF.